This entry is about one T cell receptor (beta chain). What it binds is unknown. The sample is drawn from a study of cytomegalovirus exposure and HLA in healthy donors. The study's findings and limits: Per a prior analysis, the majority of TCR beta V segments were productive roughly 90% or roughly 30% of the time.

This CDR3 has 19 amino acids. V gave up 0 bases and J gave up 0 bases, with 16 bases separating them. Germline assignment: CDR1 SGHRS and CDR2 YFSETQ. The PCR used 60 Vbeta and 13 Jbeta primers. Methods used by the authors: Around 76 million unique TCR beta chains, roughly 11 million shared, were counted in a later analysis. Clones were read by immunoSEQ multiplex PCR, and TCRdb kept only the in-frame ones, dropping some. Clone size and the V and J calls come from that table; the DNA yielded D and trimming. The data contain 90,000 to 100,000 clones, 65% to 85% of them singletons. This sequence was found in a woman aged 60 to 75 in good health and CMV-seropositive. This rearrangement joins TRBV5-1 to TRBJ2-6; possibly TRBD1 for D (6 bases). Sequencing input: PBMCs. CDR3: CASSLDPAGDGSGANVLTF. The CDR3 DNA reads as TGCGCCAGCAGCTTGGATCCCGCAGGGGACGGCTCTGGGGCCAACGTCCTGACTTTC. The complete variable domain, with remaining parts taken from reference TRBV5-1 and TRBJ2-6, reads KAGVTQTPRYLIKTRGQQVTLSCSPISGHRSVSWYQQTPGQGLQFLFEYFSETQRNKGNFPGRFSGRQFSNSRSEMNVSTLELGDSALYLCASSLDPAGDGSGANVLTFGAGSRLTVL.